Given below is one T cell receptor beta chain in context. In TCRdb, the RT-PCR reads were re-called with MiXCR into one record per CDR3 protein. The sample holds more than 600,000 distinct CDR3 sequences; 12% to 15% are singletons and the top ten take 3.6%. The germline gives CDR1 KGHDR, CDR2 SFDVKD. With 4 bases removed from V and 4 bases from J, the gap between germline ends came to 15 bases. The CDR3 is 15 amino acids. Sequenced: memory CD4+ T cells from blood. This clonotype originated in a female donor in good health, serving as a healthy control. This rearrangement joins TRBV24-1 to TRBJ1-2; maybe TRBD1 (5 bases). CDR3 coding DNA: TGTGCCACCAGTGACGGGACGGACGGCTCCTATGGCTACACCTTC. This sequence encodes CATSDGTDGSYGYTF.